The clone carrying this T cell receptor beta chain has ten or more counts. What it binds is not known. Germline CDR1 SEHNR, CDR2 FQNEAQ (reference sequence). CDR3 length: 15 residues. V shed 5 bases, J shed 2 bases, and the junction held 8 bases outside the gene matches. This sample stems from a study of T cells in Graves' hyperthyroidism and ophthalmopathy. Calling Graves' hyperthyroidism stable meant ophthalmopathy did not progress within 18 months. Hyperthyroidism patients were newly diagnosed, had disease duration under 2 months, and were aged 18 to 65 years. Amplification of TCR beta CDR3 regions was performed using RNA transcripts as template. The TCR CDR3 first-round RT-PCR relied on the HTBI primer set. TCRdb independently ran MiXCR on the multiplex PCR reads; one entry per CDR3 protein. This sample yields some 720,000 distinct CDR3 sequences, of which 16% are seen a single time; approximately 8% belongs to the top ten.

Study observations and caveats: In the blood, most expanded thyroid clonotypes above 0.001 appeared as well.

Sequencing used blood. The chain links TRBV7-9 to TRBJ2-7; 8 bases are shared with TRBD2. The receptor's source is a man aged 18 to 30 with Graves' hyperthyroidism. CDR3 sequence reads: CASSAPAGDTYEQYF. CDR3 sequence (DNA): TGTGCCAGCAGCGCCCCAGCGGGGGACACCTACGAGCAGTACTTC. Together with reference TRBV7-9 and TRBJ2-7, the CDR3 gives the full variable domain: DTGVSQNPRHKITKRGQNVTFRCDPISEHNRLYWYRQTLGQGPEFLTYFQNEAQLEKSRLLSDRFSAERPKGSFSTLEIQRTEQGDSAMYLCASSAPAGDTYEQYFGPGTRLTVT.